This TCR beta chain was captured by sequencing in a study of T-cell memory formation after mild COVID-19. This clonotype was found a few times. Antigen: not known. V shed 2 bases and J 7 bases; nucleotides not matched to a gene: 3. This CDR3 contains 14 residues. Germline CDR1 is ENHRY and CDR2 is SYGVKD. TCRdb processed the 5' RACE reads anew with MiXCR; each CDR3 protein has one entry. Altogether 350,000 to 400,000 distinct CDR3 sequences are present, approximately 15% being singletons, with the ten largest covering less than 25%. Overall study results and limits: Memory cells collected pre-infection included some clones that later responded, suggesting cross-reactive memory joined. Clones contracting over day 15 to 85 were CD4/CD8 balanced, with later expanders leaning CD4+.

Source material: PBMCs or a T cell subset sorted from them (not recorded which). This TCR derives from a man aged 18-30 years who had mild COVID-19 (a few samples of this study predate the infection). Cell type and time point are not known. This sequence joins TRBV10-3 and TRBJ1-5, with TRBD1 identical over 9 bases. The DNA of the CDR3 is TGTGCCATCAGTGAGGGGACAGGGAGCCAGCCCCAGCATTTT. It codes for CAISEGTGSQPQHF.